The 18 T cell receptor beta chains given below trace back to one sample, sequenced in a study of regulatory T cells in long-lasting Graves disease (dated by TCRdb to the early 2020s). Libraries came from multiplex PCR. TCRdb shows the sequencer as Illumina HiSeq 4000. To build TCR beta libraries, CDR3 regions were amplified by Arm-PCR using iRepertoire HTBI primers. TCRdb reprocessed the public reads (quality trimming at Q25 with fastp, clone calling with MiXCR) and kept in-frame beta chains. Rows matching on CDR3 protein sequence are summarized as one entry with the most common DNA and genes. The sample records about 660,000 distinct CDR3 sequences, approximately 29% of which are singletons. Of the sample, about 42% falls within the top ten clones. This sample's time point label indicates: persistent/refractory GD, antithyroid drugs over 5 years with positive TRAb. RNA was extracted from PBMCs in TRIzol for both TCR sequencing and RNA sequencing.

Specimen: peripheral blood mononuclear cells (PBMCs), collected when the disease was refractory, from a patient treated with antithyroid drugs. Receptors originate from a female donor with Graves disease.

The gene calls are TRBV5-1 and TRBJ2-7, with D tentatively TRBD1 or TRBD2 (6 bases each). The CDR3 sequence is 15 residues long. Germline V gene sequence: CDR1 SGHRS, CDR2 YFSETQ. With 7 bases removed from V and 0 bases from J, the gap between germline ends came to 17 bases. The CDR3 nucleotides read TGCGCCAGCTCCCCCAGGGGCGGGAACTCCTACGAGCAGTACTTC. It codes for CASSPRGGNSYEQYF.

This clonotype was detected only a few times. One junction end disagrees with the germline gene, perhaps due to a read error. The rearrangement joins TRBV12-3 or TRBV12-4 to TRBJ1-2; D uncertain. The CDR3 length is 13 residues. The CDR3 coding sequence is TGTGCCAACAGTTTTCAACAGTCTTATGGCTACACCTTC. As protein: CANSFQQSYGYTF.

The V and J genes are TRBV20-1 and TRBJ2-3, with D unresolved. This CDR3 is 16 amino acids long. Germline V gene sequence: CDR1 DFQATT, CDR2 SNEGSKA (reference sequence). V was cut by 3 bases and J by 0 bases, with 16 bases left in between. CDR3 in amino acids: CSARPRVGGSTDTQYF. CDR3 sequence (DNA): TGCAGTGCTAGGCCCCGGGTGGGCGGAAGCACAGATACGCAGTATTTT.

This clonotype was seen a handful of times. J is TRBJ2-5 and V is TRBV3-1; D is undetermined. Deletions cut 6 bases from V and 5 bases from J, with 7 bases between. From germline, CDR1 is LGHDT and CDR2 YNNKEL (reference sequence). This CDR3 region has 11 residues. CDR3 in amino acids: CASRRVETQYF. The CDR3 coding sequence is TGTGCCAGCAGACGCGTGGAGACCCAGTACTTC.

The V call is TRBV12-3 or TRBV12-4, the J call TRBJ2-1; D remains unclear. The CDR3 has 14 amino acids. The ends were cut back, 2 bases at V and 1 base at J, with 6 bases in the middle. The CDR3 nucleotides are TGTGCCAGCAGTTTACGGTCTTCCTACAATGAGCAGTTCTTC. Protein product: CASSLRSSYNEQFF.

This clonotype was seen many times. The V call is TRBV12-3 or TRBV12-4, the J call TRBJ1-2; a possible D gene is TRBD1 (5 bases). This CDR3 region has 14 residues. Trimming shortened V by 7 bases and J by 7 bases, and 19 bases separated the two germline ends. As DNA, the CDR3 is TGTGCCAGCAACCCGTTTGGGGGAGGAGGTGGCTACACCTTC. It codes for CASNPFGGGGGYTF.

This clonotype has more than one count but fewer than ten. The chain recombines TRBV12-3 or TRBV12-4 with TRBJ1-1; tentatively, D is TRBD1 (5 bases). This CDR3 spans 14 amino acids. Trimming took 3 bases from V and 5 from J, leaving 13 bases between them. The CDR3 loop is CASSLGNGGTEAFF. CDR3 sequence (DNA): TGTGCCAGCAGTTTGGGCAACGGGGGGACTGAAGCTTTCTTT.

J is TRBJ2-3 and V is TRBV2; 11 bases map to TRBD2. This CDR3 has 15 amino acids. The J segment lost 6 bases and the V segment lost 2 bases, leaving 4 bases of the junction unmatched. In germline, CDR1 is SNHLY, CDR2 FYNNEI. CDR3 nucleotide sequence: TGTGCCAGCAGTGAACTAGCGGGAGGTACGGATACGCAGTATTTT. Its protein product is CASSELAGGTDTQYF.

CDR3: CASSLSGRRAYEQYF. For the CDR3, the DNA is TGTGCCAGCAGCCTCAGCGGGAGAAGGGCCTACGAGCAGTACTTC. The chain is built from TRBV3-1 and TRBJ2-7, with 8 bases lining up with TRBD2. The CDR3 length is 15 residues. Germline lookup yields CDR1 LGHDT and CDR2 YNNKEL (reference sequence). The J segment lost 2 bases and the V segment lost 4 bases, leaving 7 bases of the junction unmatched.

The chain is built from TRBV4-1 and TRBJ2-5, with TRBD2 identical over 11 bases. The CDR3 runs 17 residues. Germline CDR1 and CDR2: MGHRA and YSYEKL. The J segment lost 4 bases and the V segment lost 0 bases, leaving 7 bases of the junction unmatched. The CDR3 DNA is TGCGCCAGCAGCCAAGATCCTAGCGGGAGGACGGGAGAGACCCAGTACTTC. Encoded protein: CASSQDPSGRTGETQYF.

The chain recombines TRBV11-3 with TRBJ2-2; 8 bases align to TRBD1. This CDR3 has 15 amino acids. With 5 bases clipped from V and 5 bases from J, the junction kept 7 bases outside the gene matches. Germline CDR1 is SGHNT and CDR2 is YENEEA. CDR3 bases: TGTGCCAGCAGCCCGGGACAGGAGTTTACCGGGGAGCTGTTTTTT. As protein: CASSPGQEFTGELFF.

The rearrangement links TRBV20-1 to TRBJ2-5, with 7 bases identical to TRBD2. The CDR3 is 15 amino acids. V lost 5 bases and J lost 3; bases outside the gene matches: 12. Germline V gives CDR1 DFQATT, CDR2 SNEGSKA (reference sequence). CDR3 sequence reads: CSAGPPQSGKETQYF. The CDR3 DNA is TGCAGTGCTGGCCCCCCCCAGAGCGGGAAAGAGACCCAGTACTTC.

This clonotype was seen more than once but under ten times. The V call is TRBV18, the J call TRBJ1-6; a weak D match, TRBD1 (5 bases). The germline V and J ends were trimmed by 2 bases and 13 bases, with 15 bases remaining between them. CDR3 length equals 14 residues. CDR1 and CDR2 (germline): KGHSH, LQKENI. The CDR3 sequence: CASSPGGNYEPLHF. The CDR3 nucleotides read TGTGCCAGCTCACCAGGGGGGAACTATGAGCCCCTCCACTTT.

The rearrangement joins TRBV19 to TRBJ1-5; 8 bases fit TRBD1. The germline V gene has CDR1 LNHDA and CDR2 SQIVND (reference sequence). This CDR3 is built from 17 residues. Trimming removed 5 bases from V and 0 bases from J; junction bases left unmatched: 9. The CDR3 region is CASSPGQAFYSNQPQHF. DNA for the CDR3: TGTGCCAGTAGTCCGGGACAGGCCTTTTATAGCAATCAGCCCCAGCATTTT.

The V gene is TRBV25-1, the J gene TRBJ1-2, with D perhaps TRBD1 (6 bases). Germline V lookup: CDR1 MGHDK, CDR2 SYGVNS. V lost 2 bases, J lost 7 bases, and 14 bases lay in between. This CDR3 comprises 14 residues. CDR3 protein: CASSERTQGRGYTF. The CDR3 DNA follows: TGTGCCAGCAGTGAACGTACACAGGGCCGTGGCTACACCTTC.

This clonotype was counted only a few times. The chain links TRBV6-6 to TRBJ2-5, with 8 positions matching TRBD2. The CDR3 has 18 amino acids. From germline, CDR1 is MNHNY and CDR2 SVGAGI (reference sequence). V gave up 0 bases and J gave up 4 bases; unmatched junction bases: 13. CDR3 sequence reads: CASSYSTLLTGGGETQYF. In nucleotides, the CDR3 is TGTGCCAGCAGTTACTCGACCCTTCTCACGGGAGGGGGAGAGACCCAGTACTTC.

This chain uses TRBV11-2 with TRBJ1-2; maybe TRBD1 (6 bases). Germline CDR1 reads SGHAT; CDR2 reads FQNNGV. The CDR3 is 16 residues long. V lost 5 bases and J lost 7, with 23 bases in between. DNA of the CDR3: TGTGCCAGCAGCCAAGACGTTAGGACAGTTTTTGCTGGCTACACCTTC. Protein: CASSQDVRTVFAGYTF.

This chain links TRBV5-1 with TRBJ2-7, with TRBD2 as a possible D gene (5 bases). Germline values: CDR1 SGHRS, CDR2 YFSETQ. The CDR3 extends over 14 amino acids. Trimming stripped 0 bases from V and 4 bases from J, with 11 bases between. The CDR3: CASSLVGESYEQYF. The CDR3, as DNA: TGCGCCAGCAGCTTGGTCGGGGAGAGTTACGAGCAGTACTTC.